Presented here are 21 T cell receptor beta chains from one specimen sequenced in a study of T cell changes during pregnancy in multiple sclerosis. TCRdb's copy holds only in-frame clones and misses some; the assay was immunoSEQ multiplex PCR. Altogether more than 45,000 clones are present, around 93% being singletons, with the ten largest covering more than 3%. The sample in question was CD8+ T cells from peripheral blood mononuclear cells, obtained in the second trimester of pregnancy. The receptors come from a female donor with multiple sclerosis, enrolled in a pregnancy study.

V gene TRBV27 combines with J gene TRBJ2-7; weak D call: TRBD2 (6 bases). Trimming cost V 6 bases and J 4 bases, with 10 bases left between them. The CDR3 spans 12 residues. Germline loops: CDR1 MNHEY, CDR2 SMNVEV (reference sequence). DNA of the CDR3: TGTGCCAGCAGCCGCCGGGGGTACGAGCAGTACTTC. This sequence encodes CASSRRGYEQYF.

The chain links TRBV5-1 to TRBJ2-5; D is perhaps TRBD1 (6 bases). The V and J ends lost 2 bases and 3 bases respectively, with 8 bases between them. The CDR3 runs 13 residues. Germline values: CDR1 SGHRS, CDR2 YFSETQ. DNA of the CDR3: TGCGCCAGCAGCTTCGCAGGGGAAGAGACCCAGTACTTC. This sequence encodes CASSFAGEETQYF. Full variable domain (rest looked up from reference TRBV5-1 and TRBJ2-5): KAGVTQTPRYLIKTRGQQVTLSCSPISGHRSVSWYQQTPGQGLQFLFEYFSETQRNKGNFPGRFSGRQFSNSRSEMNVSTLELGDSALYLCASSFAGEETQYFGPGTRLLVL.

This clone was observed a single time. V usage is TRBV2 and J usage is TRBJ2-1; 10 nucleotides align to TRBD2. Unmatched junction bases numbered 8, after V lost 5 bases and J lost 4 bases. The V gene's germline CDR1 is SNHLY and CDR2 FYNNEI. The CDR3 is made up of 16 amino acids. The CDR3 spells CASSSPKAGGYNEQFF. DNA for the CDR3: TGTGCCAGCAGTTCACCCAAAGCGGGGGGGTACAATGAGCAGTTCTTC.

The V call is TRBV4-2, the J call TRBJ2-7, with TRBD1 matching over 9 bases. Trimming took 2 bases from V and 0 from J; bases not matched to a gene: 8. The germline V gene has CDR1 LGHNA and CDR2 YNFKEQ. CDR3 length: 17 residues. Written as DNA, the CDR3 is TGTGCCAGCAGCCAAAGCCTCCGGGACAGGGCCTCCTACGAGCAGTACTTC. Encoded protein: CASSQSLRDRASYEQYF.

V is TRBV28 and J is TRBJ2-7; the D gene is possibly TRBD1 (6 bases). The germline gives CDR1 MDHEN, CDR2 SYDVKM. Trimming took off 5 bases at V and 7 bases at J, with 15 bases between the two ends. CDR3 length: 13 amino acids. The DNA for the CDR3 is TGTGCCAGCAGTCCTACAGGGTCATGGGAGCAGTACTTC. Its protein is CASSPTGSWEQYF. Full variable domain (remainder filled in from reference TRBV28 and TRBJ2-7): DVKVTQSSRYLVKRTGEKVFLECVQDMDHENMFWYRQDPGLGLRLIYFSYDVKMKEKGDIPEGYSVSREKKERFSLILESASTNQTSMYLCASSPTGSWEQYFGPGTRLTVT.

The genes are TRBV11-2 and TRBJ2-7; D remains ambiguous. The ends were cut back, 0 bases at V and 5 bases at J, with 8 bases in the middle. There are 13 residues in the CDR3. Per germline, CDR1 SGHAT and CDR2 FQNNGV. This chain's CDR3 is CASSLDPGHEQYF. CDR3 coding DNA: TGTGCCAGCAGCTTAGATCCGGGTCACGAGCAGTACTTC.

The V and J genes are TRBV10-1 and TRBJ2-7; 14 bases are a match to TRBD2. This CDR3 spans 15 amino acids. Germline assignment: CDR1 WNHNN and CDR2 SYGVQD (reference sequence). The junction had 2 bases not matched to a gene; V was cut back by 3 bases and J by 4 bases. CDR3 amino acids: CASSDGLAGGYEQYF. The CDR3 DNA is TGCGCCAGCAGTGATGGACTAGCGGGAGGTTACGAGCAGTACTTC.

The chain uses TRBV13 and TRBJ1-2; 8 bases are shared with TRBD1. The CDR3 runs 17 residues. Per the germline V gene, CDR1 is PRHDT and CDR2 is FYEKMQ (reference sequence). The trim removed 4 bases at V and 6 bases at J, leaving 16 bases unmatched. The CDR3 is CASSSVDRVGEWNGYTF. CDR3 in DNA: TGTGCCAGCAGCTCCGTGGACAGGGTTGGGGAGTGGAATGGCTACACCTTC.

The chain is built from TRBV5-1 and TRBJ1-1, with 9 bases aligning to TRBD1. The junction had 7 bases not matched to a gene; V was cut back by 4 bases and J by 3 bases. Looked up from germline, CDR1 is SGHRS and CDR2 is YFSETQ. The CDR3 covers 15 residues. CDR3 nucleotides: TGCGCCAGCAGCCTGACAGGGGGGTTCGACACTGAAGCTTTCTTT. This translates into CASSLTGGFDTEAFF.

The chain carries TRBV4-1 and TRBJ1-1; D gene uncertain. V lost 0 bases to trimming and J lost 3 bases, with 14 bases between them. The CDR3 runs to 16 residues. Germline V lookup: CDR1 MGHRA, CDR2 YSYEKL. CDR3 region: CASSQDGEGVDTEAFF. The CDR3 bases are TGCGCCAGCAGCCAAGATGGGGAGGGTGTCGACACTGAAGCTTTCTTT.

CDR3 in DNA: TGTGCCAGCAGCACTGGACTAGCTTTCTGGGAGACCCAGTACTTC. This sequence encodes CASSTGLAFWETQYF. V gene TRBV7-2 combines with J gene TRBJ2-5; 8 positions agree with TRBD2. CDR3 length equals 15 residues. Germline V gives CDR1 SGHTA, CDR2 FQGNSA. V dropped 5 bases and J dropped 5; count of bases not matched to a gene: 10.

The V and J genes are TRBV7-9 and TRBJ2-1, with D possibly TRBD2 on 7 matching bases. Germline V gene sequence: CDR1 SEHNR, CDR2 FQNEAQ (reference sequence). The CDR3 loop spans 15 amino acids. Trimming shortened V by 5 bases and J by 4 bases, and 15 bases separated the two germline ends. The CDR3 here is CASSPPGGLYNEQFF. CDR3 in DNA: TGTGCCAGCAGCCCGCCCGGGGGGCTTTACAATGAGCAGTTCTTC.

This chain connects TRBV29-1 to TRBJ1-5, with 7 bases that match TRBD1. Germline loops: CDR1 SQVTM, CDR2 ANQGSEA. This CDR3 has 13 amino acids. V shed 6 bases and J 7 bases; nucleotides not matched to a gene: 9. CDR3 in amino acids: CSVSPGGGQPQHF. CDR3 in DNA: TGCAGCGTCTCCCCAGGGGGAGGCCAGCCCCAGCATTTT.

The chain is built from TRBV5-4 and TRBJ2-1; 12 bases align to TRBD2. The CDR3 has 15 residues. The trim removed 3 bases at V and 4 bases at J, leaving 2 bases unmatched. Germline assignment: CDR1 SGHNT and CDR2 YYREEE (reference sequence). The CDR3 spells CASSSLAGGYNEQFF. CDR3 bases: TGTGCCAGCAGCTCACTAGCGGGAGGTTACAATGAGCAGTTCTTC.

The sample holds one count of this clone. This chain uses TRBV5-1 with TRBJ2-7; a possible D gene is TRBD1 (6 bases). Trimming left V 0 bases short and J 2 bases short, with 15 bases between. Per the germline V gene, CDR1 is SGHRS and CDR2 is YFSETQ. There are 16 residues in the CDR3. DNA of the CDR3: TGCGCCAGCAGCTTGGCAGCCCGGGACACCCCCTACGAGCAGTACTTC. Translated, it gives CASSLAARDTPYEQYF.

This clone turned up a few times. J is TRBJ2-7 and V is TRBV9; 8 nucleotides agree with TRBD1. CDR3 length: 14 residues. The V gene's germline CDR1 is SGDLS and CDR2 YYNGEE. The ends lost 4 bases at V and 4 bases at J; junction bases unmatched: 7. This CDR3 reads CASSPGGGSYEQYF. CDR3 in DNA: TGTGCCAGCAGCCCAGGGGGCGGCTCGTACGAGCAGTACTTC.

The J gene is TRBJ1-3, the V gene TRBV7-6; TRBD1 matches at 7 bases. Germline V CDR1 and CDR2: SGHVS, FNYEAQ. The V and J ends lost 5 bases and 0 bases, in that order; junction bases with no gene match: 7. The CDR3 loop spans 16 amino acids. The CDR3 region is CASSPRGQDSGNTIYF. CDR3 nucleotides: TGTGCCAGCAGCCCAAGGGGGCAGGACTCTGGAAACACCATATATTTT. Looking up the rest from reference TRBV7-6 and TRBJ1-3 gives the full variable domain: GAGVSQSPRYKVTKRGQDVALRCDPISGHVSLYWYRQALGQGPEFLTYFNYEAQQDKSGLPNDRFSAERPEGSISTLTIQRTEQRDSAMYRCASSPRGQDSGNTIYFGEGSWLTVV.

This chain connects TRBV28 to TRBJ1-5; 7 bases fit TRBD1. The CDR3 runs 15 residues. V shed 6 bases and J 5 bases; nucleotides not matched to a gene: 10. In germline, CDR1 is MDHEN, CDR2 SYDVKM. The CDR3 coding sequence is TGTGCCAGCAGGAACCGGGACAGACTTTATCAGCCCCAGCATTTT. Amino acid sequence: CASRNRDRLYQPQHF.

This rearrangement joins TRBV4-3 to TRBJ1-1, with D possibly being TRBD1 (6 bases). The germline gives CDR1 LGHNA, CDR2 YSLEER. CDR3 length equals 14 residues. The ends were cut back, 4 bases at V and 1 base at J, with 10 bases in the middle. The CDR3 is CASSRWTENTEAFF. CDR3 bases: TGCGCCAGCAGCCGGTGGACAGAGAACACTGAAGCTTTCTTT.

The J gene is TRBJ1-1, the V gene TRBV4-1, with 7 bases matching TRBD1. The CDR3 contains 15 residues. V was clipped by 0 bases and J by 0 bases; unmatched bases: 1. Germline V gene sequence: CDR1 MGHRA, CDR2 YSYEKL. Here the CDR3 DNA reads TGCGCCAGCAGCCAAGATCAGGGGGTGAACACTGAAGCTTTCTTT. Translating it yields CASSQDQGVNTEAFF.

The genes are TRBV27 and TRBJ2-1; TRBD2 agrees at 7 bases. Germline loops: CDR1 MNHEY, CDR2 SMNVEV (reference sequence). The CDR3 runs 15 residues. The trim removed 5 bases at V and 4 bases at J, leaving 8 bases unmatched. In DNA, the CDR3 is TGTGCCAGCAGTCCGACTAGCTCTACATACAATGAGCAGTTCTTC. Protein sequence: CASSPTSSTYNEQFF.